The entry below describes one T cell receptor (beta chain). The data derive from a study of OX40 agonist ivuxolimab in advanced cancers. Data came from immunoSEQ multiplex PCR; TCRdb stores just in-frame clones and leaves some out. The sample has 55,000 to 75,000 clones; about 90% are singletons. Unmatched junction bases numbered 8, after V lost 5 bases and J lost 7 bases. CDR1 is SGHAT and CDR2 is FQNNGV in the germline V gene. The CDR3 is 15 amino acids. The chain joins TRBV11-2 to TRBJ2-7, with 13 nucleotides matching TRBD2. This clonotype originated in an adult with an advanced solid tumor such as melanoma, head and neck, liver or kidney cancer. The sample was CD4+ or CD8+ T cells sorted from blood, taken in a trial of the OX40 agonist ivuxolimab. In nucleotides, the CDR3 is TGTGCCAGCAGCCCCCCGGGACTAGCGGGAACGGAGCAGTACTTC. Amino acids: CASSPPGLAGTEQYF.